The rows below give T cell receptor beta chains drawn from one sample of a study of T cell changes during pregnancy in multiple sclerosis. Clones were read by immunoSEQ multiplex PCR, and TCRdb kept only the in-frame ones, dropping some. The profile shows roughly 42,000 clones, more than 85% of them singletons. The sequencing used CD4+ T cells from peripheral blood mononuclear cells, collected in the second trimester of pregnancy. The receptors derive from a female donor in good health, enrolled as a control in a pregnancy study. Each CDR3 is given with its conserved first and last residue. D genes are given only for firm matches. Size tells how often a clone was seen (once, few, many) or the class of an expanded clone, and some rows leave it out.

v_gene	j_gene	abundance	d_gene	CDR3aa	CDR3nt
TRBV5-1	TRBJ2-3	.	.	CASSKDSYTDTQYF	TGCGCCAGCAGCAAGGACAGTTACACAGATACGCAGTATTTT
TRBV18	TRBJ2-5	.	.	CASSPEQETQYF	TGTGCCAGCTCCCCGGAGCAAGAGACCCAGTACTTC
TRBV11-2	TRBJ2-5	.	.	CASSLRLVVETQYF	TGTGCCAGCAGTTTAAGACTAGTCGTGGAGACCCAGTACTTC
TRBV7-7	TRBJ2-3	.	TRBD2	CASSISGGATDTQYF	TGTGCTAGCAGCATTAGCGGGGGGGCCACAGATACGCAGTATTTT
TRBV27	TRBJ2-2	.	.	CASSFRTGSGELFF	TGTGCCAGCAGTTTCCGGACTGGCAGCGGGGAGCTGTTTTTT
TRBV25-1	TRBJ1-6	few	.	CASSGDNNSPLHF	TGTGCCAGCAGTGGGGACAATAATTCACCCCTCCACTTT
TRBV2	TRBJ2-1	.	TRBD2	CASSEGLAGSYNEQFF	TGTGCCAGCAGTGAAGGGCTAGCGGGCTCCTACAATGAGCAGTTCTTC
TRBV9	TRBJ1-2	.	TRBD1	CASSVGNAGGHGYTF	TGTGCCAGCAGCGTAGGGAACGCAGGGGGACATGGCTACACCTTC
TRBV7-3	TRBJ2-5	.	.	CASSRGGSQETQYF	TGTGCCAGCAGTCGTGGGGGCTCGCAAGAGACCCAGTACTTC
TRBV27	TRBJ1-1	.	.	CASSLTMGGTEAFF	TGTGCCAGCAGCCTGACCATGGGGGGCACTGAAGCTTTCTTT
TRBV2	TRBJ1-4	.	.	CASSERGGGKKLFF	TGTGCCAGCAGTGAACGGGGTGGCGGGAAAAAACTGTTTTTT
TRBV19	TRBJ2-2	.	.	CASSILGSTNTGELFF	TGTGCCAGTAGTATATTGGGCAGCACGAACACCGGGGAGCTGTTTTTT
TRBV30	TRBJ2-4	.	TRBD1	CAWNAGGTFNIQYF	TGTGCCTGGAATGCAGGGGGCACTTTCAACATTCAGTACTTC
TRBV6-1	TRBJ2-1	.	.	CASSAPIEQFF	TGTGCCAGCAGTGCCCCAATCGAGCAGTTCTTC
TRBV9	TRBJ1-6	.	TRBD1	CASSDRTGYLNSPLHF	TGTGCCAGCAGCGATCGGACAGGGTATCTTAATTCACCCCTCCACTTT
TRBV6-1	TRBJ1-4	.	.	CAAGVGEKLFF	TGTGCGGCAGGGGTAGGGGAAAAACTGTTTTTT
TRBV19	TRBJ2-5	.	TRBD2	CASSGRGGRETQYF	TGTGCCAGTAGTGGGCGGGGCGGGAGGGAGACCCAGTACTTC
TRBV11-3	TRBJ2-1	.	TRBD2	CASSPRLAGGSVEQFF	TGTGCCAGCAGCCCGCGACTAGCGGGTGGATCAGTTGAGCAGTTCTTC
TRBV19	TRBJ1-5	.	.	CASWPGNGRMDSNQPQHF	TGTGCCAGCTGGCCGGGTAACGGCCGAATGGATAGCAATCAGCCCCAGCATTTT
TRBV29-1	TRBJ2-1	.	.	CSVDSYHRSVAGYYNEQFF	TGCAGCGTTGATTCGTACCACAGAAGTGTGGCGGGATACTACAATGAGCAGTTCTTC
TRBV19	TRBJ2-2	.	.	CASKEGANTGELFF	TGTGCCAGTAAAGAGGGGGCGAACACCGGGGAGCTGTTTTTT
TRBV25-1	TRBJ2-7	.	TRBD2	CASSEGTSGDYEQYF	TGTGCCAGCAGTGAAGGGACTAGCGGGGACTACGAGCAGTACTTC
TRBV15	TRBJ2-1	once	TRBD2	CATSRVPLADPLNEQFF	TGTGCCACCAGCAGAGTACCACTAGCGGATCCCCTGAATGAGCAGTTCTTC
TRBV11-1	TRBJ2-2	.	.	CASSRRDRTRGELFF	TGTGCCAGCAGTCGGAGGGACCGTACCAGGGGGGAGCTGTTTTTT
TRBV6-5	TRBJ1-3	.	.	CASSSGGASGNTIYF	TGTGCCAGCAGTTCGGGAGGGGCCTCTGGAAACACCATATATTTT
TRBV18	TRBJ2-7	.	TRBD2	CASSPPSLAGSEQYF	TGTGCCAGCTCACCTCCCTCCCTAGCGGGTTCCGAGCAGTACTTC
TRBV15	TRBJ2-5	.	TRBD2	CATSKTSGILETQYF	TGTGCCACCAGCAAGACTAGCGGGATCTTGGAGACCCAGTACTTC
TRBV30	TRBJ1-1	.	.	CAWVPSGMNTEAFF	TGTGCCTGGGTCCCGAGCGGAATGAACACTGAAGCTTTCTTT
TRBV18	TRBJ1-2	.	.	CASSPLQDTQTGGYTF	TGTGCCAGCTCACCACTTCAGGACACCCAAACTGGAGGCTACACCTTC
TRBV9	TRBJ1-5	.	.	CASSLRGGRNQPQHF	TGTGCCAGCAGCCTACGAGGTGGCCGCAATCAGCCCCAGCATTTT
TRBV6-4	TRBJ2-2	few	TRBD2	CASSDSRGGHTGELFF	TGTGCCAGCAGTGACTCGCGGGGGGGCCACACCGGGGAGCTGTTTTTT
TRBV30	TRBJ1-3	.	.	CAWSVPGAGNTIYF	TGTGCCTGGAGTGTACCGGGGGCTGGAAACACCATATATTTT
TRBV25-1	TRBJ2-1	.	TRBD2	CASNGRGGRYYNEQFF	TGTGCCAGCAATGGCCGGGGCGGGAGGTACTACAATGAGCAGTTCTTC
TRBV2	TRBJ2-7	.	.	CASSGGPGTEQYF	TGTGCCAGCAGCGGCGGCCCGGGTACCGAGCAGTACTTC
TRBV11-2	TRBJ2-7	.	TRBD2	CASSFAGGLNEQYF	TGTGCCAGCAGCTTCGCGGGGGGGTTGAACGAGCAGTACTTC
TRBV7-2	TRBJ1-2	.	.	CASSLDRAGYGYTF	TGTGCCAGCAGCTTAGACAGGGCGGGCTATGGCTACACCTTC
TRBV30	TRBJ2-7	.	TRBD1	CAWTGQGFGEQYF	TGTGCCTGGACAGGACAGGGATTTGGGGAGCAGTACTTC
TRBV4-1	TRBJ1-2	.	TRBD1	CASSQLGTGRRRDYGYTF	TGCGCCAGCAGCCAACTGGGGACAGGGCGGAGGCGGGACTATGGCTACACCTTC
TRBV2	TRBJ2-3	.	.	CASSDRDSALPGLADTQYF	TGTGCCAGCAGTGACCGGGACAGCGCGCTTCCGGGACTAGCAGATACGCAGTATTTT
TRBV23-1	TRBJ1-5	.	TRBD1	CASQGQGDFSNQPQHF	TGCGCGAGCCAGGGACAGGGGGATTTTAGCAATCAGCCCCAGCATTTT
TRBV5-1	TRBJ1-2	.	TRBD1	CASSQDRETHGYTF	TGCGCCAGCAGCCAGGACAGGGAGACCCATGGCTACACCTTC
TRBV6-1	TRBJ2-7	.	.	CASSALSYEQYF	TGTGCCAGCAGTGCCCTTTCCTACGAGCAGTACTTC
TRBV6-6	TRBJ1-4	.	TRBD1	CASKGQGNEKLFF	TGTGCCAGCAAGGGACAGGGTAATGAAAAACTGTTTTTT
TRBV4-2	TRBJ2-3	.	TRBD2	CASSHPMGLARDTQYF	TGTGCCAGCAGCCACCCTATGGGACTAGCTCGGGATACGCAGTATTTT
TRBV28	TRBJ1-2	.	TRBD1	CASSSTGTGSGVGYTF	TGTGCCAGCAGTTCCACCGGGACAGGTAGTGGGGTTGGCTACACCTTC
TRBV5-4	TRBJ1-1	.	TRBD1	CASSFPGTGRNTEAFF	TGTGCCAGCAGCTTCCCCGGGACAGGGAGGAACACTGAAGCTTTCTTT
TRBV7-9	TRBJ2-2	.	.	CASSFQSPNTGELFF	TGTGCCAGCAGCTTTCAAAGCCCGAACACCGGGGAGCTGTTTTTT
TRBV4-2	TRBJ1-5	.	.	CASSQETGSGQPQHF	TGTGCCAGCAGCCAAGAAACAGGGTCGGGTCAGCCCCAGCATTTT
TRBV7-2	TRBJ2-6	.	.	CASSFGLLSGANVLTF	TGTGCCAGCAGCTTCGGACTTCTCTCTGGGGCCAACGTCCTGACTTTC
TRBV10-3	TRBJ1-4	.	.	CAIRRATNEKLFF	TGTGCCATCAGACGGGCAACTAATGAAAAACTGTTTTTT
TRBV11-3	TRBJ2-1	.	.	CASSLGQFNEQFF	TGTGCCAGCAGCTTAGGACAGTTCAATGAGCAGTTCTTC
TRBV7-6	TRBJ1-4	.	.	CASLAPAGEEKLFF	TGTGCCAGCCTCGCCCCCGCGGGGGAGGAAAAACTGTTTTTT
TRBV7-2	TRBJ2-7	.	TRBD2	CASSPPGLAYEQYF	TGTGCCAGCAGCCCACCGGGACTAGCCTACGAGCAGTACTTC
TRBV6-1	TRBJ2-5	.	TRBD2	CATERDWQETQYF	TGTGCCACAGAGCGGGATTGGCAAGAGACCCAGTACTTC
TRBV5-1	TRBJ1-2	.	.	CASSLKFSGSFTYGYTF	TGCGCCAGCAGCTTGAAATTTTCAGGCAGCTTTACCTATGGCTACACCTTC
TRBV28	TRBJ2-2	.	TRBD2	CASSISGRSSGELFF	TGTGCCAGCAGTATTAGCGGGAGAAGCTCCGGGGAGCTGTTTTTT
TRBV6-4	TRBJ2-1	.	TRBD2	CASRLAGGFGEQFF	TGTGCCAGCAGACTAGCGGGAGGGTTCGGAGAGCAGTTCTTC